The following is a T cell receptor (beta chain) sequence with its context. As originally analysed: The authors estimated nucleated cell counts from reference gene primer amplification. Assay used: immunoSEQ multiplex PCR; TCRdb lists only in-frame clones, some missing. D and trimming come from the DNA, and the V and J calls and clone size come from that table. Among about 160,000 clones listed, around 85% were seen once. The data originate from a study of blood T cell repertoires in COVID-19. Study as a whole: Samples came from the United States, Italy and Spain, spanning acute and convalescent COVID-19. Sample material is recorded as cDNA or gDNA derived from T cells, B-cell-depleted T cells, or PBMCs.

V was pared by 7 bases and J by 6 bases, with 18 bases between. The length of the CDR3 is 14 residues. Germline V gives CDR1 MGHDK, CDR2 SYGVNS. The chain recombines TRBV25-1 with TRBJ1-1; D is unresolved. Sequenced: peripheral blood. The TCR sequence derives from a human donor with acute or convalescent COVID-19. The donor label of this sample is uncertain. CDR3 bases: TGTGCCAGCAAGGAGAGAGGGTTGGTCGCTGAAGCTTTCTTT. Protein product: CASKERGLVAEAFF.